One T cell receptor (beta chain) is described in this entry. As yet, its antigen is unknown. This entry comes from a study of T cell repertoires in cytomegalovirus infection. Overall study: Public TCR beta signature analysis indicated the presence of both CMV infection and matching HLA type.

Regarding the study as a whole: CMV-specific TCR beta clonotypes restricted by HLA-C were the ones dominating the ex vivo response. Totalled public TCR beta family frequency picked out people who carried CMV plus the relevant HLA.

From the reads, TCRdb called clonotypes with MiXCR, one entry per CDR3 protein. The sample has around 290,000 distinct CDR3 sequences; roughly 25% are singletons. The CDR3 spans 15 residues. Germline-derived CDR1 and CDR2 are SQVTM and ANQGSEA. The V and J ends lost 3 bases and 0 bases, in that order; junction bases with no gene match: 5. Sequenced: PBMCs. The V gene is TRBV29-1, the J gene TRBJ2-5; 9 positions agree with TRBD2. The receptor was isolated from a human donor in good health (CMV status not recorded). Some clones in this sample may be carry-over from other donors' samples. The CDR3 sequence: CSVDAGGRNQETQYF. CDR3 in DNA: TGCAGCGTTGACGCGGGGGGGCGGAACCAAGAGACCCAGTACTTC. The full variable domain, in which reference TRBV29-1 and TRBJ2-5 provide the parts outside the CDR3, is SAVISQKPSRDICQRGTSLTIQCQVDSQVTMMFWYRQQPGQSLTLIATANQGSEATYESGFVIDKFPISRPNLTFSTLTVSNMSPEDSSIYLCSVDAGGRNQETQYFGPGTRLLVL.